This T cell receptor (beta chain) was documented in a study of response to subunit inactivated influenza vaccine. CDR3 length: 15 amino acids. V dropped 3 bases and J dropped 8; count of bases not matched to a gene: 9. Study-level findings and limits: After each seasonal influenza vaccination, few new T cells are recruited, the authors suggested.

Each CDR3 protein gets one entry after TCRdb re-called the RT-PCR reads with MiXCR. Found here are roughly 670,000 distinct CDR3 sequences, about 14% of them singletons; the top ten hold 7.5% to 9%. Only a few counts were recorded for this clonotype. The antigen remains undetermined. This TCR was recovered from a man aged 50 to 60 who received an inactivated influenza vaccine. The source was PBMCs from blood, collected 14 to 15 days before vaccination. The J gene is TRBJ2-5, the V gene TRBV12-3 or TRBV12-4; 10 nucleotides match TRBD2. CDR3 nucleotides: TGTGCCAGCAGTTTTGCTAGCGGGGGTGGAGAAACCCAGTACTTC. Translation: CASSFASGGGETQYF.